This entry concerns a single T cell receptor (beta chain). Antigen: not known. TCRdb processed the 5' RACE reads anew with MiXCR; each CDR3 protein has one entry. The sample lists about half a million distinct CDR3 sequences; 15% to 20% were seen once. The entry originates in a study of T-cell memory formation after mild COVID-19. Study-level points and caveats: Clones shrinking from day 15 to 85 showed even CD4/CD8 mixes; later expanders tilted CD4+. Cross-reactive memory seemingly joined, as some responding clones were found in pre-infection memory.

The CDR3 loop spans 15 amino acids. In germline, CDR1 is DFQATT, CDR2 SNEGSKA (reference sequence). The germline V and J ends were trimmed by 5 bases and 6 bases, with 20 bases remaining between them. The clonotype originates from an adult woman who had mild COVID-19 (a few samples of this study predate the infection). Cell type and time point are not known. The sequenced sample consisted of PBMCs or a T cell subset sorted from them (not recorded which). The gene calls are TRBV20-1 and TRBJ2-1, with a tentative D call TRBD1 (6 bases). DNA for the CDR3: TGCAGTGCTCGGTTCTCCGGGACCAGGGGCAATGAGCAGTTCTTC. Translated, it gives CSARFSGTRGNEQFF.